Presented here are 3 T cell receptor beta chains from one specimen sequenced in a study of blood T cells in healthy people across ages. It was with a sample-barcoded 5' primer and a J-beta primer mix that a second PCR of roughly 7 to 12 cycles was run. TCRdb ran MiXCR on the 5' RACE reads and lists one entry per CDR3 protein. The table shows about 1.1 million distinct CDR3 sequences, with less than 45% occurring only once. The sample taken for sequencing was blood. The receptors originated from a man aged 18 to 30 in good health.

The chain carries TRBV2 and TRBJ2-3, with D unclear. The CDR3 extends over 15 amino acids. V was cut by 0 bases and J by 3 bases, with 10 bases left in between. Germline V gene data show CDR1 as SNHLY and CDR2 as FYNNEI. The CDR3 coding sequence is TGTGCCAGCAGTGAAGCCCAGCCCATAACAGATACGCAGTATTTT. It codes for CASSEAQPITDTQYF.

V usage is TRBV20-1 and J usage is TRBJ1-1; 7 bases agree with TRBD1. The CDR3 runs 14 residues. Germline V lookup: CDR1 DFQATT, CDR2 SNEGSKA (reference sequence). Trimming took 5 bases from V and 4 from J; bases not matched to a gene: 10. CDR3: CSAPITQGVTEAFF. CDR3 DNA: TGCAGTGCTCCTATTACTCAGGGGGTCACTGAAGCTTTCTTT.

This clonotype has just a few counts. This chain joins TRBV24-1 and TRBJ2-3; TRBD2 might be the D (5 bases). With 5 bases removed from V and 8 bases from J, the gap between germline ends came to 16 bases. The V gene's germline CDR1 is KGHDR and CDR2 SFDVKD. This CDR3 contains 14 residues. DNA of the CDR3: TGTGCCACCAGTGGTGGCATCGGCAGCGGTACGCAGTATTTT. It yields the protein CATSGGIGSGTQYF.